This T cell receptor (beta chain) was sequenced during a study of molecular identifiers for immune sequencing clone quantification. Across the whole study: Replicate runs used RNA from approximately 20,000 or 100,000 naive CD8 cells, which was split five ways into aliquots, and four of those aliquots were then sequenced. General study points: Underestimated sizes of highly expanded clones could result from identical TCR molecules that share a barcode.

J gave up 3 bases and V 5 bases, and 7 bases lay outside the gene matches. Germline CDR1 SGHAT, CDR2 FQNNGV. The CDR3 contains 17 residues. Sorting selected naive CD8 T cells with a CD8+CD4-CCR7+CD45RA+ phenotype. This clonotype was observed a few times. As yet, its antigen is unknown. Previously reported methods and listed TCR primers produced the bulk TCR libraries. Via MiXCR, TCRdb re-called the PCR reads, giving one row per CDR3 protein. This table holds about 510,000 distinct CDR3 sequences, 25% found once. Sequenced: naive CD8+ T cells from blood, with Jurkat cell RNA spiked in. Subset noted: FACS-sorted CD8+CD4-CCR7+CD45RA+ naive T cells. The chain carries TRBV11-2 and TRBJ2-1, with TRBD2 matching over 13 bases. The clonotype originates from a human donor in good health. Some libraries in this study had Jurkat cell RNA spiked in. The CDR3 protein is CASSDGLAGEIYNEQFF. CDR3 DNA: TGTGCCAGCAGCGATGGACTAGCGGGGGAAATCTACAATGAGCAGTTCTTC. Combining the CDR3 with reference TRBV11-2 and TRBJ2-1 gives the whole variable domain EAGVAQSPRYKIIEKRQSVAFWCNPISGHATLYWYQQILGQGPKLLIQFQNNGVVDDSQLPKDRFSAERLKGVDSTLKIQPAKLEDSAVYLCASSDGLAGEIYNEQFFGPGTRLTVL.